Described below is a single T cell receptor beta chain sequence and its context. Its recognized antigen is unknown. No quality values exist for individual bases; no much larger clone is one base distant. Library preparation was by 5' RACE. This sample was sequenced with an Illumina HiSeq 2500. A second PCR of about 6 to 11 cycles was performed with a sample-barcoded 5' primer and a J-beta primer mix. A template-switch 5' adaptor carrying 12 random nucleotides introduced a unique molecular identifier onto each TCR beta cDNA molecule. At least 2.5 million CDR3-containing paired-end reads were obtained from each sample. First-strand cDNA synthesis was performed from all RNA using the Mint cDNA synthesis kit, with priming by a TRBC-specific oligonucleotide. Following uracil-DNA glycosylase treatment, a first 18-cycle PCR with universal primers M1SS and BC2_uni_R was performed on all cDNA. The original pipeline was this. For normalization, 1 million high-quality reads were randomly selected from each sample, with every read carrying a distinct molecular identifier. Instead of being binned into consensus sequences, reads with shared molecular identifiers were discarded. MiTCR, run with a Q25 quality threshold and the strictest error-elimination algorithm, handled CDR3 identification, clonotype clustering and error correction. A nonparametric unseen species model using Euler transformation provided a lower-bound estimate of total TCR beta diversity. Starting from the raw public reads, TCRdb applied fastp trimming at Q25, assembled clones with MiXCR and retained in-frame beta chains. Rows are combined by CDR3 protein, so each entry shows the most common genes and DNA. The V and J calls here are based on TCRdb, not the publication. In all, the sample holds about a million distinct CDR3 sequences, and roughly 52% of those were seen once. The top ten clones comprise 13% of the sample.

Systemically healthy Caucasian individuals from Russia, over 30 in total and aged about 6 to 100 years, were included as donors. Each donor gave about 10 milliliters of peripheral blood, drawn into EDTA-treated Vacutainer tubes. Ficoll-Paque density-gradient centrifugation was used to isolate PBMCs, with at least 7 million obtained per sample. Trizol reagent was used to extract total RNA from the PBMCs, yielding at least 6 micrograms per sample. For every donor, flow cytometry on a PBMC aliquot measured the percentage of naive CD45RAhigh/CD27high T cells. This sample is drawn from a study of blood T cells in healthy people across ages (dated by TCRdb to the mid-2010s). Describing the broader study: In model experiments, roughly one uniquely barcoded TCR beta cDNA molecule per two T cells was captured by template switching. The study measured age-related changes in TCR beta repertoire diversity using deep sequencing normalized with unique cDNA molecular identifiers. The donors were divided into four age groups: young (average about 16 years), middle-aged (under 40), aged (about 61) and long-lived (about 84). To avoid experimental bias, donors of different ages were spread randomly across the sequencing lanes. Using the same blood draw, the study looked at two additional independent replicas of 1 million unique cDNA reads for two donors, one aged 18 to 30 and the other aged 80 or older.

General conclusions and limits of the study: Total diversity estimates from one million sequenced T cells were considered lower bounds and underestimates. Compared with the aged group, the long-lived group had more naive CD4+ T cells, fewer expanded clones and increased TCR diversity, suggesting age selection. The CMV infection status of donors was not known, potentially confounding age-related changes in expanded clonotypes. There was a strong correlation between observed TCR beta diversity and the percentage of naive T cells measured by flow cytometry. Conclusive comparison of naive and antigen-experienced compartments was prevented by the profiling of bulk unsorted PBMCs. Observed TCR beta diversity per million T cells fell roughly linearly with age, and a significant reduction was already apparent by age about 43.

From the germline V gene (reference sequence), CDR1 is DFQATT and CDR2 is SNEGSKA. V ends up 0 bases short and J 4 bases short, with an unmatched junction base count of 4. The CDR3 contains 15 residues, cysteine and phenylalanine counted. Only the CDR3 portion is preserved as DNA: 45 bases, with reading frame beginning at the first base. This receptor was identified in a man aged 25 to 45 in good health. The rearranged chain carries TRBV20-1 and TRBJ2-7; 12 middle bases align to TRBD1. Sequences were obtained from blood. The nucleotide sequence reads TGCAGTGCTAGAGACCCGGGACAGGGGGCGTACGAGCAGTACTTC. It translates as CSARDPGQGAYEQYF.